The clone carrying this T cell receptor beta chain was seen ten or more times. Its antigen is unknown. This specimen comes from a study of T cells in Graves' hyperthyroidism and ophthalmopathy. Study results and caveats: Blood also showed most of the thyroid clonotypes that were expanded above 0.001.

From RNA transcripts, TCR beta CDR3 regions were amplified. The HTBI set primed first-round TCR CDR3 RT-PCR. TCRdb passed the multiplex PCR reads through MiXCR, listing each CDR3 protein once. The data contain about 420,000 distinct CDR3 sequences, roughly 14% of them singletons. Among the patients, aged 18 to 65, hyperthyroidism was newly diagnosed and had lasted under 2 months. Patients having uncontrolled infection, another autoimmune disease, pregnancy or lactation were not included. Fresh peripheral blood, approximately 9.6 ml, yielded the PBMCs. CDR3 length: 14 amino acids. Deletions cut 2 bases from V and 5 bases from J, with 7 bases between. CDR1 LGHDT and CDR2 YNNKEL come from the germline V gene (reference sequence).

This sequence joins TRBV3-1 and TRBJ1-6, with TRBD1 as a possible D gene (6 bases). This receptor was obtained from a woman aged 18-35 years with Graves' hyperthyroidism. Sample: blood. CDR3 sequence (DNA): TGTGCCAGCAGCCAAAGGGGGAATAATTCACCCCTCCACTTT. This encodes CASSQRGNNSPLHF.